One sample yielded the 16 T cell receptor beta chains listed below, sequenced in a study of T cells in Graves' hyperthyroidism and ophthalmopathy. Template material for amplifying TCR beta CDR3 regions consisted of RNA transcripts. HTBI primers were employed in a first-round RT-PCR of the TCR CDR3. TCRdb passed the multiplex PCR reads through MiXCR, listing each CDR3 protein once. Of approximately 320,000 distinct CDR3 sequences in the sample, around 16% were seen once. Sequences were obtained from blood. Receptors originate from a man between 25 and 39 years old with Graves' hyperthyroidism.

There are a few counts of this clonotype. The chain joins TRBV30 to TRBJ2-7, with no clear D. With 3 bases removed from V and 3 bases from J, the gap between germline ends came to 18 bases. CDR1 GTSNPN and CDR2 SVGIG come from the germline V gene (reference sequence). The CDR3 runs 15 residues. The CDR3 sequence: CAWRRLSNPHYEQYF. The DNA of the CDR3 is TGTGCCTGGAGAAGACTTAGCAACCCCCACTACGAGCAGTACTTC.

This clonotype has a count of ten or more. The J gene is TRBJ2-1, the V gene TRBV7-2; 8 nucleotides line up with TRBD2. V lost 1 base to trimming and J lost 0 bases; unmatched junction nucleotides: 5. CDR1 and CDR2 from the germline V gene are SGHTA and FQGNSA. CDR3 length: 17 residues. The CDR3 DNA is TGTGCCAGCAGCTTAGAGGCGGGAGGCAGCTCCTACAATGAGCAGTTCTTC. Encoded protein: CASSLEAGGSSYNEQFF.

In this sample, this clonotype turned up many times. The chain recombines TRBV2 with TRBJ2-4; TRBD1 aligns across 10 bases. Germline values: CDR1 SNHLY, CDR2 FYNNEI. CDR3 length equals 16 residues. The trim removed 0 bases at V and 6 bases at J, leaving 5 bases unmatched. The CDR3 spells CASSEAGTGARNIQYF. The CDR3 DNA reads TGTGCCAGCAGTGAAGCGGGGACAGGGGCACGAAACATTCAGTACTTC. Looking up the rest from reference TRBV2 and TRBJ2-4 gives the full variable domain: EPEVTQTPSHQVTQMGQEVILRCVPISNHLYFYWYRQILGQKVEFLVSFYNNEISEKSEIFDDQFSVERPDGSNFTLKIRSTKLEDSAMYFCASSEAGTGARNIQYFGAGTRLSVL.

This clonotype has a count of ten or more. The chain's CDR3 is CASSLRWGQLLNTEAFF. For the CDR3, the DNA is TGTGCCAGCAGTTTAAGGTGGGGACAGCTACTGAACACTGAAGCTTTCTTT. The chain joins TRBV27 to TRBJ1-1; the match to TRBD1 covers 7 bases. With 2 bases clipped from V and 0 bases from J, the junction kept 9 bases outside the gene matches. Germline V gene lookup returns CDR1 MNHEY and CDR2 SMNVEV (reference sequence). This CDR3 contains 17 residues.

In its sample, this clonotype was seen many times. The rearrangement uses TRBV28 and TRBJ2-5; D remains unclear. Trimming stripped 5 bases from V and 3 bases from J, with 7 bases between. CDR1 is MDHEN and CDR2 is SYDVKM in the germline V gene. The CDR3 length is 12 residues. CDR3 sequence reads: CASSSRKETQYF. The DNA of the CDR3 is TGTGCCAGCAGTAGCAGGAAAGAGACCCAGTACTTC.

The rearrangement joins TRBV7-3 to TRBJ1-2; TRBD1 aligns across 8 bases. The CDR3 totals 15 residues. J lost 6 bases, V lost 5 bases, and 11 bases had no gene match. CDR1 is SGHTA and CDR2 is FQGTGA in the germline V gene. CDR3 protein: CASSPTGAGDHGYTF. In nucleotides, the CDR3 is TGTGCCAGCAGCCCGACAGGGGCAGGGGATCATGGCTACACCTTC.

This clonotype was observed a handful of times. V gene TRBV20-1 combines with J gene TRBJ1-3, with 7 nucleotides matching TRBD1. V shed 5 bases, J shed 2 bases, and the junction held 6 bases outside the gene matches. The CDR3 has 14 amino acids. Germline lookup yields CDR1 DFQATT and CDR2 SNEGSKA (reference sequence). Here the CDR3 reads CSADAGTAGNTIYF. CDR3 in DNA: TGCAGTGCTGACGCCGGGACAGCTGGAAACACCATATATTTT.

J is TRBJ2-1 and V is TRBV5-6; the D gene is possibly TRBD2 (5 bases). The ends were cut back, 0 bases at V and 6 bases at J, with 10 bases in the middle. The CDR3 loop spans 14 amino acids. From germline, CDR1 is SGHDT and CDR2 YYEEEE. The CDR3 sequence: CASSLGPSINEQFF. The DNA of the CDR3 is TGTGCCAGCAGCTTGGGGCCTAGCATCAATGAGCAGTTCTTC. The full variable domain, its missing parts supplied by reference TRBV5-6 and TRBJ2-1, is DAGVTQSPTHLIKTRGQQVTLRCSPKSGHDTVSWYQQALGQGPQFIFQYYEEEERQRGNFPDRFSGHQFPNYSSELNVNALLLGDSALYLCASSLGPSINEQFFGPGTRLTVL.

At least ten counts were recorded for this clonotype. This CDR3 reads CASSYLGQGSLQYF. CDR3 sequence (DNA): TGTGCCAGCAGTTACCTAGGACAGGGGTCACTCCAGTACTTC. V and J are TRBV6-5 and TRBJ2-5; TRBD1 matches at 9 bases. J lost 10 bases, V lost 2 bases, and 8 bases had no gene match. Germline CDR1 reads MNHEY; CDR2 reads SVGAGI. This CDR3 contains 14 residues.

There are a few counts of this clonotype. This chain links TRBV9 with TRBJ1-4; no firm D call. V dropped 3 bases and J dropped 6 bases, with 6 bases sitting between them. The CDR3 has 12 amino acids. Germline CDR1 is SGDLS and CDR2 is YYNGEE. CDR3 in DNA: TGTGCCAGCAGCGGGCGGGATGAAAAACTGTTTTTT. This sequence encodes CASSGRDEKLFF. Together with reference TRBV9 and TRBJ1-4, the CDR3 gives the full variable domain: DSGVTQTPKHLITATGQRVTLRCSPRSGDLSVYWYQQSLDQGLQFLIQYYNGEERAKGNILERFSAQQFPDLHSELNLSSLELGDSALYFCASSGRDEKLFFGSGTQLSVL.

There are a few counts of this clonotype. CDR3 DNA sequence: TGTGCCAGTAGTATCCCCTACAATGAGCAGTTCTTC. Protein: CASSIPYNEQFF. The chain is built from TRBV19 and TRBJ2-1; no clear D gene. The CDR3 is made up of 12 amino acids. Germline-derived CDR1 and CDR2 are LNHDA and SQIVND (reference sequence). V was pared by 3 bases and J by 2 bases, with 2 bases between.

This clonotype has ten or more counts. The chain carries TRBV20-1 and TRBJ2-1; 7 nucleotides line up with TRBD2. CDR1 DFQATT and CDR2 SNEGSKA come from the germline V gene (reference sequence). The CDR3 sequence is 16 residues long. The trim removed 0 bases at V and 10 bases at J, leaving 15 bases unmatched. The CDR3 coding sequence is TGCAGTGCTAGAGATGGGCTCTCGCGGGAGCATTGGGAGCAGTTCTTC. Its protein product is CSARDGLSREHWEQFF.

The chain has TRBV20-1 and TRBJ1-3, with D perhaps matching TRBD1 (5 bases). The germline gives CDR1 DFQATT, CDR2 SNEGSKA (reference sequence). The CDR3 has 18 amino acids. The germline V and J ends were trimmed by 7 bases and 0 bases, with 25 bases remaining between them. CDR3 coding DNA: TGCAGTGGCCCATCCGGACATCGGCCCTTTCACTCTGGAAACACCATATATTTT. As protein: CSGPSGHRPFHSGNTIYF.

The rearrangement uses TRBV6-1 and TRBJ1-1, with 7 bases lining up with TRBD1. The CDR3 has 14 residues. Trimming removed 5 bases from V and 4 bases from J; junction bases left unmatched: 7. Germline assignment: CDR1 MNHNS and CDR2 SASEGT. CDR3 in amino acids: CASSPLTGTTEAFF. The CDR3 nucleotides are TGTGCCAGCAGTCCGCTGACAGGGACCACTGAAGCTTTCTTT.

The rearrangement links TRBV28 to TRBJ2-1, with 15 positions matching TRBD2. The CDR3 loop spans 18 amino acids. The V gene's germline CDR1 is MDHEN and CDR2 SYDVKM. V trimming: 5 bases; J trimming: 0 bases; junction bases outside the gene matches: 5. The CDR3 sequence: CASSPGLAGGGSYNEQFF. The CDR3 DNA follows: TGTGCCAGCAGTCCAGGACTAGCGGGAGGGGGCTCCTACAATGAGCAGTTCTTC.

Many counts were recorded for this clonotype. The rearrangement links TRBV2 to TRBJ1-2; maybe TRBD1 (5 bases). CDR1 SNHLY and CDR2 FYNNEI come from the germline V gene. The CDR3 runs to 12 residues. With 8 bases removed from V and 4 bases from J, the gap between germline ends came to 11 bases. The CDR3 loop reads CASESTVYGYTF. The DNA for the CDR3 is TGTGCCAGCGAGTCGACAGTCTATGGCTACACCTTC. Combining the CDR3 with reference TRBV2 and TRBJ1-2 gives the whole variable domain EPEVTQTPSHQVTQMGQEVILRCVPISNHLYFYWYRQILGQKVEFLVSFYNNEISEKSEIFDDQFSVERPDGSNFTLKIRSTKLEDSAMYFCASESTVYGYTFGSGTRLTVV.